This T cell receptor beta chain was sequenced during a study of blood T cell repertoires in COVID-19. Germline assignment: CDR1 MNHNY and CDR2 SVGAGI (reference sequence). The CDR3 spans 15 residues. J gave up 3 bases and V 5 bases, and 8 bases lay outside the gene matches. Profiling relied on immunoSEQ multiplex PCR, and the TCRdb table lists in-frame clones only, not all of them. The sample includes approximately 390,000 clones, around nine tenths of them seen just once. This receptor was obtained from a woman between 50 and 59 years old who had recovered from COVID-19. The V and J genes are TRBV6-6 and TRBJ2-7; 9 bases map to TRBD1. Specimen: PBMCs or T cells enriched from blood (not recorded which). The CDR3 is CASSGGTGRDYEQYF. CDR3 DNA sequence: TGTGCCAGCAGTGGCGGGACAGGGAGGGACTACGAGCAGTACTTC.